Following are 32 T cell receptor beta chains from one sample sequenced in a study of OX40 agonist ivuxolimab in advanced cancers. Assay used: immunoSEQ multiplex PCR; TCRdb lists only in-frame clones, some missing. The repertoire holds tens of thousands of clones, with roughly 90% as singletons. Material: CD4+ or CD8+ T cells sorted from blood, obtained in a trial of the OX40 agonist ivuxolimab. The source of these receptors is an adult with an advanced solid tumor such as melanoma, head and neck, liver or kidney cancer.

Only one count was recorded for this clone. Other DNA sequences in the sample encode the same CDR3. V is TRBV7-9 and J is TRBJ2-1; 9 positions match TRBD2. Germline V CDR1 and CDR2: SEHNR, FQNEAQ (reference sequence). The CDR3 extends over 15 amino acids. The trim removed 2 bases at V and 4 bases at J, leaving 3 bases unmatched. The CDR3 loop is CASSLSSGGYNEQFF. CDR3 DNA: TGTGCCAGCAGCTTAAGTAGCGGGGGTTACAATGAGCAGTTCTTC.

V usage is TRBV7-2 and J usage is TRBJ1-5; no definite D call. V lost 4 bases and J lost 4, with 8 bases in between. The CDR3 sequence is 13 residues long. Per the germline V gene, CDR1 is SGHTA and CDR2 is FQGNSA. CDR3 region: CASSYNRNQPQHF. The CDR3 DNA reads as TGTGCCAGCAGCTATAACAGAAATCAGCCCCAGCATTTT.

The CDR3 coding sequence is TGTGCCAGCAGCTACCCGGGCCCCGGAGAGACCCAGTACTTC. It encodes CASSYPGPGETQYF. The chain uses TRBV5-4 and TRBJ2-5; no firm D call. This CDR3 is 14 amino acids long. Germline lookup yields CDR1 SGHNT and CDR2 YYREEE (reference sequence). V lost 3 bases, J lost 4 bases, and 13 bases lay in between.

This chain connects TRBV7-9 to TRBJ2-5, with 12 positions matching TRBD1. V lost 5 bases and J lost 4; bases outside the gene matches: 8. Germline loops: CDR1 SEHNR, CDR2 FQNEAQ (reference sequence). The CDR3 spans 16 residues. The CDR3 is CASSPSGTGGRETQYF. The CDR3 DNA sequence: TGTGCCAGCAGCCCTTCCGGGACAGGGGGCCGAGAGACCCAGTACTTC.

The CDR3 spells CASSLGTSGNDEQYF. In nucleotides, the CDR3 is TGTGCCAGCAGCCTCGGGACTAGCGGAAACGACGAGCAGTACTTC. The chain links TRBV7-8 to TRBJ2-7; 11 nucleotides agree with TRBD2. V dropped 5 bases and J dropped 5; count of bases not matched to a gene: 8. Germline V gene sequence: CDR1 SGHVS, CDR2 FQNEAQ. The CDR3 has 15 residues.

The chain combines TRBV25-1 with TRBJ2-7; no reliable D call. The ends were cut back, 1 base at V and 0 bases at J, with 7 bases in the middle. The germline gives CDR1 MGHDK, CDR2 SYGVNS. The CDR3 runs 14 residues. The CDR3 loop reads CASSELRSSYEQYF. The CDR3 bases are TGTGCCAGCAGTGAATTGAGGAGCTCCTACGAGCAGTACTTC.

The chain uses TRBV30 and TRBJ1-4; D unclear. The V end lost 1 base, the J end lost 1 base, and 10 bases lay between the germline ends. This CDR3 comprises 15 residues. CDR1 GTSNPN and CDR2 SVGIG come from the germline V gene (reference sequence). DNA of the CDR3: TGTGCCTGGAGTGCTACGACGAGAACTAATGAAAAACTGTTTTTT. Protein product: CAWSATTRTNEKLFF. The full variable domain, in which reference TRBV30 and TRBJ1-4 provide the parts outside the CDR3, is SQTIHQWPATLVQPVGSPLSLECTVEGTSNPNLYWYRQAAGRGLQLLFYSVGIGQISSEVPQNLSASRPQDRQFILSSKKLLLSDSGFYLCAWSATTRTNEKLFFGSGTQLSVL.

This chain connects TRBV7-9 to TRBJ1-2; unclear D gene. CDR3 length: 14 residues. Per germline, CDR1 SEHNR and CDR2 FQNEAQ (reference sequence). V lost 2 bases and J lost 4, with 11 bases in between. The chain's CDR3 is CASSLNQASYGYTF. The CDR3 DNA reads as TGTGCCAGCAGCTTAAACCAGGCTAGCTATGGCTACACCTTC.

The CDR3 DNA sequence: TGTGCCAGCAGCCAAGAGAACGGGGTACCGAGAAACACCATATATTTT. It is translated as CASSQENGVPRNTIYF. The V and J genes are TRBV4-2 and TRBJ1-3; D is unresolved. This CDR3 has 16 amino acids. CDR1 LGHNA and CDR2 YNFKEQ come from the germline V gene. The ends were cut back, 0 bases at V and 5 bases at J, with 14 bases in the middle.

This clone turned up a few times. The rearrangement joins TRBV16 to TRBJ2-5; 8 nucleotides line up with TRBD1. Trimming at V came to 2 bases and at J to 1 base, leaving 3 bases not matched to a gene. The germline V gene encodes CDR1 KGHSY and CDR2 FQNENV. The CDR3 has 15 amino acids. The CDR3 region has the DNA TGTGCCAGCAGCCAAGGCAGGGGGCCCCAAGAGACCCAGTACTTC. Its translation: CASSQGRGPQETQYF.

V gene TRBV7-9 combines with J gene TRBJ1-1; the D is unclear. The length of the CDR3 is 15 residues. Trimming left V 5 bases short and J 4 bases short, with 17 bases between. From germline, CDR1 is SEHNR and CDR2 FQNEAQ (reference sequence). CDR3 nucleotide sequence: TGTGCCAGCAGCCCCTCGGCAGCCAGTCTCACTGAAGCTTTCTTT. Translation gives CASSPSAASLTEAFF. The full variable domain, in which reference TRBV7-9 and TRBJ1-1 provide the parts outside the CDR3, is DTGVSQNPRHKITKRGQNVTFRCDPISEHNRLYWYRQTLGQGPEFLTYFQNEAQLEKSRLLSDRFSAERPKGSFSTLEIQRTEQGDSAMYLCASSPSAASLTEAFFGQGTRLTVV.

A few counts support this clone. V is TRBV6-5 and J is TRBJ1-1, with D tentatively TRBD1 (5 bases). The CDR3 runs 12 residues. V lost 4 bases, J lost 6 bases, and 9 bases lay in between. Germline V gene sequence: CDR1 MNHEY, CDR2 SVGAGI. In nucleotides, the CDR3 is TGTGCCAGCAGTTCGGGGCGGGCTGAAGCTTTCTTT. Translated: CASSSGRAEAFF.

V gene TRBV4-2 combines with J gene TRBJ2-2, with 10 nucleotides matching TRBD2. The germline gives CDR1 LGHNA, CDR2 YNFKEQ. The V and J ends lost 4 bases and 6 bases, in that order; junction bases with no gene match: 8. The CDR3 has 16 amino acids. The CDR3 reads CASSRGLAQTPGELFF. The DNA for the CDR3 is TGTGCCAGCAGCCGGGGACTAGCGCAAACCCCCGGGGAGCTGTTTTTT.

The chain carries TRBV19 and TRBJ1-3; D possibly corresponds to TRBD1 (5 bases). CDR1 is LNHDA and CDR2 is SQIVND in the germline V gene (reference sequence). The CDR3 totals 13 residues. Trimming shortened V by 7 bases and J by 2 bases, and 9 bases separated the two germline ends. CDR3 sequence: CASNPRAGNTIYF. As DNA, the CDR3 is TGTGCCAGTAACCCCAGGGCTGGAAACACCATATATTTT.

The rearrangement links TRBV18 to TRBJ2-7, with TRBD1 matching 9 bases. This CDR3 is 15 amino acids long. Germline-derived CDR1 and CDR2 are KGHSH and LQKENI. Trimming took 2 bases from V and 6 from J; bases not matched to a gene: 8. CDR3 region: CASSPGHGTGSEQYF. The CDR3 DNA reads TGTGCCAGCTCACCAGGACATGGGACAGGGTCCGAGCAGTACTTC.

The chain carries TRBV4-1 and TRBJ2-7, with 8 bases identical to TRBD1. The CDR3 loop spans 15 amino acids. The ends lost 1 base at V and 2 bases at J; junction bases unmatched: 4. Germline CDR1 and CDR2: MGHRA and YSYEKL. In DNA form, the CDR3 reads TGCGCCAGCAGCCAAGGTAGACAGGGGACCTACGAGCAGTACTTC. Translated: CASSQGRQGTYEQYF.

The chain couples TRBV29-1 to TRBJ1-2, with unresolved D. The V gene's germline CDR1 is SQVTM and CDR2 ANQGSEA. The germline V and J ends were trimmed by 6 bases and 3 bases, with 23 bases remaining between them. The CDR3 runs to 16 residues. The CDR3 reads CSVLRQDPSGHYGYTF. CDR3 in DNA: TGCAGCGTGTTGCGACAAGACCCCTCGGGCCACTATGGCTACACCTTC. Full variable domain (missing parts from reference TRBV29-1 and TRBJ1-2): SAVISQKPSRDICQRGTSLTIQCQVDSQVTMMFWYRQQPGQSLTLIATANQGSEATYESGFVIDKFPISRPNLTFSTLTVSNMSPEDSSIYLCSVLRQDPSGHYGYTFGSGTRLTVV.

The gene calls are TRBV5-4 and TRBJ1-2; D uncertain. The CDR3 is 13 residues long. Between the trimmed V and J ends, which lost 6 bases and 1 base, there was a span of 10 bases. Germline V gene lookup returns CDR1 SGHNT and CDR2 YYREEE (reference sequence). CDR3 amino acids: CASKPEVNYGYTF. The CDR3 region has the DNA TGTGCCAGCAAGCCTGAGGTTAACTATGGCTACACCTTC. Full variable domain (missing parts from reference TRBV5-4 and TRBJ1-2): ETGVTQSPTHLIKTRGQQVTLRCSSQSGHNTVSWYQQALGQGPQFIFQYYREEENGRGNFPPRFSGLQFPNYSSELNVNALELDDSALYLCASKPEVNYGYTFGSGTRLTVV.

This chain joins TRBV4-3 and TRBJ2-7; the D is unclear. In germline, CDR1 is LGHNA, CDR2 YSLEER. V shed 1 base and J shed 2 bases, with 9 bases lying between them. This CDR3 spans 14 amino acids. CDR3 in amino acids: CASSQGIRTYEQYF. As DNA, the CDR3 is TGCGCCAGCAGCCAAGGCATCCGGACCTACGAGCAGTACTTC.

The chain carries TRBV4-3 and TRBJ1-5, with a possible D match to TRBD1 (5 bases). Per germline, CDR1 LGHNA and CDR2 YSLEER. There are 15 residues in the CDR3. Trimming removed 5 bases from V and 1 base from J, with 12 bases in between. Here the CDR3 DNA reads TGCGCCAGCAGCTACCAGAGGGACAGCAATCAGCCCCAGCATTTT. This translates into CASSYQRDSNQPQHF.

DNA for the CDR3: TGTGCCAGCTCACCACCTCTAGCGGAGAGGGGGCAAGAGACCCAGTACTTC. Residues: CASSPPLAERGQETQYF. The chain uses TRBV18 and TRBJ2-5, with a weak D call TRBD2 (7 bases). This CDR3 is built from 17 residues. V was trimmed by 0 bases and J by 2 bases, leaving 16 bases between them. Germline CDR1 reads KGHSH; CDR2 reads LQKENI.

The V call is TRBV5-4, the J call TRBJ2-5; tentatively, D is TRBD1 (8 bases). CDR3 length equals 16 residues. V was shortened by 1 base and J by 2 bases, with 15 bases between the two germline ends. Germline loops: CDR1 SGHNT, CDR2 YYREEE (reference sequence). The CDR3 reads CASSLPQGGHQETQYF. The CDR3 nucleotides read TGTGCCAGCAGCTTGCCACAGGGGGGGCATCAAGAGACCCAGTACTTC.

V gene TRBV29-1 combines with J gene TRBJ2-1; possibly TRBD1 for D (5 bases). The CDR3 consists of 13 residues. The V and J ends lost 3 bases and 9 bases respectively, with 15 bases between them. The germline CDR1 and CDR2 sequences are SQVTM and ANQGSEA. CDR3 loop: CSVDLGQGREQFF. DNA of the CDR3: TGCAGCGTTGACCTGGGGCAGGGCCGTGAGCAGTTCTTC.

The rearrangement joins TRBV10-3 to TRBJ1-2; D unclear. V was clipped by 2 bases and J by 3 bases, with 13 bases between them. Per the germline V gene, CDR1 is ENHRY and CDR2 is SYGVKD. The CDR3 totals 15 residues. In nucleotides, the CDR3 is TGTGCCATCAGTGAGAGGGCAGGCCTCCACTATGGCTACACCTTC. This codes for CAISERAGLHYGYTF.

This chain uses TRBV7-9 with TRBJ1-4; 10 bases map to TRBD1. V lost 5 bases and J lost 2; bases outside the gene matches: 5. The CDR3 extends over 16 amino acids. Germline values: CDR1 SEHNR, CDR2 FQNEAQ (reference sequence). The CDR3 coding sequence is TGTGCCAGCAGCAAGAGACAGGGGGCCACTAATGAAAAACTGTTTTTT. It codes for CASSKRQGATNEKLFF.

The chain recombines TRBV6-6 with TRBJ1-1; D gene ambiguous. Trimming shortened V by 0 bases and J by 5 bases, and 10 bases separated the two germline ends. The V gene's germline CDR1 is MNHNY and CDR2 SVGAGI (reference sequence). The CDR3 loop spans 14 amino acids. This CDR3 reads CASSYSHGSTEAFF. The CDR3 bases are TGTGCCAGCAGTTACTCCCACGGATCTACTGAAGCTTTCTTT.

V and J are TRBV10-3 and TRBJ1-1; D unresolved. CDR3 length equals 14 residues. The ends were cut back, 2 bases at V and 0 bases at J, with 7 bases in the middle. CDR1 is ENHRY and CDR2 is SYGVKD in the germline V gene. This CDR3 is CAISERVLNTEAFF. Here the CDR3 DNA reads TGTGCCATCAGTGAGAGGGTCCTGAACACTGAAGCTTTCTTT.

This CDR3 reads CASSTPGQNTGELFF. CDR3 in DNA: TGTGCCAGCTCAACCCCGGGACAGAACACCGGGGAGCTGTTTTTT. The chain combines TRBV18 with TRBJ2-2; tentatively, D is TRBD1 (6 bases). This CDR3 contains 15 residues. The V and J ends lost 5 bases and 1 base respectively, with 11 bases between them. Germline values: CDR1 KGHSH, CDR2 LQKENI.

J is TRBJ2-5 and V is TRBV9; no firm D call. This CDR3 has 14 residues. Per the germline V gene, CDR1 is SGDLS and CDR2 is YYNGEE. The V gene lost 0 bases and the J gene lost 5 bases, with 11 bases spanning the gap. CDR3 residues: CASSVDPVGETQYF. The CDR3, as DNA: TGTGCCAGCAGCGTAGATCCTGTCGGGGAGACCCAGTACTTC.

This chain uses TRBV11-3 with TRBJ2-2; D is unclear. The V and J ends lost 2 bases and 7 bases respectively, with 5 bases between them. The CDR3 has 12 amino acids. Per germline, CDR1 SGHNT and CDR2 YENEEA. CDR3 protein: CASSLYSGELFF. The CDR3 nucleotides are TGTGCCAGCAGCTTATATAGCGGGGAGCTGTTTTTT.

V usage is TRBV5-6 and J usage is TRBJ1-3, with D hard to call. Germline CDR1 and CDR2: SGHDT and YYEEEE. CDR3 size: 14 residues. The V gene lost 7 bases and the J gene lost 0 bases, with 11 bases spanning the gap. CDR3 in DNA: TGTGCCAGCGCCACGGATCTCTCTGGAAACACCATATATTTT. Protein: CASATDLSGNTIYF.

The V gene is TRBV11-2, the J gene TRBJ1-4, with D uncertain. Per the germline V gene, CDR1 is SGHAT and CDR2 is FQNNGV. Trimming cost V 0 bases and J 5 bases, with 4 bases left between them. The length of the CDR3 is 13 residues. Written as DNA, the CDR3 is TGTGCCAGCAGCTTAGACGGAAATGAAAAACTGTTTTTT. This codes for CASSLDGNEKLFF.